The source of this T cell receptor beta chain is a study of T cell repertoires in aging, cancer and after chemotherapy. Background on the study: Roughly 9.1 million TCR reads were in the whole dataset.

TCR beta rearrangements were amplified from peripheral blood genomic DNA. To note about this clonotype: As yet, its antigen is unknown.

Regarding the study as a whole: Across the chemotherapy interval, each cancer cohort showed higher median generation probability, suggesting thymic rebound. Compared with age-matched healthy donors, untreated hematological or solid cancer patients showed higher blood TCR clonality.

TRB rearrangements spanning V, D and J were amplified using mixed TRB-A/B primers. TCRdb fed the multiplex PCR reads into MiXCR, producing one record per CDR3 protein. The data hold about 6,600 distinct CDR3 sequences, with 25% to 30% observed a single time. Sequencing used blood. This TCR was sampled from a human donor with a blood cancer. The donor label of this sample is uncertain.

The CDR3 DNA reads as TGTGCCAGCAGCCTAAGGGGGGGCAATCAGCCCCAGCATTTT. Translated: CASSLRGGNQPQHF. The chain links TRBV7-2 to TRBJ1-5; possible D gene TRBD1, 6 bases. This CDR3 region has 14 residues. Germline V lookup: CDR1 SGHTA, CDR2 FQGNSA. V lost 5 bases, J lost 2 bases, and 10 bases lay in between. Looking up the rest from reference TRBV7-2 and TRBJ1-5 gives the full variable domain: GAGVSQSPSNKVTEKGKDVELRCDPISGHTALYWYRQSLGQGLEFLIYFQGNSAPDKSGLPSDRFSAERTGGSVSTLTIQRTQQEDSAVYLCASSLRGGNQPQHFGDGTRLSIL.